One sample yielded the 3 T cell receptor beta chains listed below, sequenced in a study of blood T cell repertoires in COVID-19. Only in-frame clones appear in the TCRdb table, and some are missing; sequencing was by immunoSEQ multiplex PCR. Of some 49,000 clones listed, around four fifths are singletons. Sequenced input: peripheral blood. The receptors shown here come from a woman between 55 and 75 years old with acute or convalescent COVID-19.

This chain uses TRBV11-2 with TRBJ2-5; D remains unclear. Germline values: CDR1 SGHAT, CDR2 FQNNGV. The V end lost 5 bases, the J end lost 7 bases, and 8 bases lay between the germline ends. This CDR3 is built from 11 residues. The CDR3 is CASSPETTQYF. CDR3 DNA: TGTGCCAGCAGCCCGGAGACGACCCAGTACTTC.

This clone was observed a few times. This chain joins TRBV28 and TRBJ1-5, with 7 positions matching TRBD1. The V segment lost 6 bases and the J segment 7 bases; nucleotides outside the gene matches: 15. The germline V gene encodes CDR1 MDHEN and CDR2 SYDVKM. This CDR3 comprises 16 residues. CDR3 region: CASSRVTGVLGQPQHF. CDR3 bases: TGTGCCAGCAGCCGGGTCACAGGGGTACTTGGGCAGCCCCAGCATTTT.

This chain connects TRBV4-2 to TRBJ2-7, with D maybe TRBD1 (6 bases). V shed 2 bases and J shed 1 base, with 12 bases lying between them. CDR3 size: 15 residues. From germline, CDR1 is LGHNA and CDR2 YNFKEQ. This CDR3 reads CASSQRDTPSYEQYF. CDR3 in DNA: TGTGCCAGCAGCCAAAGGGACACCCCTTCCTACGAGCAGTACTTC.